The rows below give T cell receptor beta chains drawn from one sample of a study of a mutant IDH1 vaccine in newly diagnosed glioma. TCRdb's table, derived via immunoSEQ multiplex PCR, lists solely in-frame clones and lacks some. The data hold about 67,000 clones, with 80% to 90% observed a single time. The sequenced sample was peripheral blood mononuclear cells (PBMCs), obtained from a glioma patient treated with radiotherapy, temozolomide or both. The source is a woman aged 18-30 years with glioma. Some clones in this sample may be carry-over from other donors' samples. CDR3s include the opening cysteine and the closing phenylalanine or tryptophan. Fields, in order: J gene, clone size, V gene, D gene, CDR3 protein, CDR3 DNA. A D gene is named only where the DNA matches it firmly. Expanded clones are given a class, and other clones once, few, many or no size at all.

TRBJ2-7,NA,TRBV2,NA,CASRVERSSYEQYF,TGTGCCAGCAGGGTGGAGAGAAGCTCCTACGAGCAGTACTTC
TRBJ2-7,once,TRBV4-1,TRBD2,CASSRSGGYEQYF,TGCGCCAGCAGCCGAAGCGGGGGCTACGAGCAGTACTTC
TRBJ2-1,few,TRBV18,TRBD2,CASSRLSSGVNEQFF,TGTGCCAGCTCTCGGCTGTCTAGCGGTGTCAATGAGCAGTTCTTC
TRBJ1-1,NA,TRBV5-1,TRBD1,CASSWTGGEATEAFF,TGCGCCAGCAGCTGGACAGGGGGCGAGGCCACTGAAGCTTTCTTT
TRBJ1-6,NA,TRBV4-3,TRBD1,CASSQISGTGVTSPLHF,TGCGCCAGCAGCCAGATTTCCGGGACAGGGGTAACTTCACCCCTCCACTTT
TRBJ2-2,once,TRBV2,NA,CATNRGSGELFF,TGTGCCACCAACCGGGGCTCCGGGGAGCTGTTTTTT
TRBJ1-5,NA,TRBV7-2,TRBD1,CASSYDGTGEQPQHF,TGTGCCAGCAGCTACGATGGGACAGGAGAACAGCCCCAGCATTTT
TRBJ1-2,NA,TRBV19,NA,CASSIPQVLYGYTF,TGTGCCAGTAGTATCCCACAGGTCCTTTATGGCTACACCTTC
TRBJ2-3,NA,TRBV6-1,NA,CASSELQAGASTDTQYF,TGTGCCAGCAGTGAACTACAGGCCGGTGCAAGCACAGATACGCAGTATTTT
TRBJ2-1,NA,TRBV29-1,NA,CSVEPLRTARNEQFF,TGCAGCGTTGAACCTCTTCGTACCGCTCGGAATGAGCAGTTCTTC